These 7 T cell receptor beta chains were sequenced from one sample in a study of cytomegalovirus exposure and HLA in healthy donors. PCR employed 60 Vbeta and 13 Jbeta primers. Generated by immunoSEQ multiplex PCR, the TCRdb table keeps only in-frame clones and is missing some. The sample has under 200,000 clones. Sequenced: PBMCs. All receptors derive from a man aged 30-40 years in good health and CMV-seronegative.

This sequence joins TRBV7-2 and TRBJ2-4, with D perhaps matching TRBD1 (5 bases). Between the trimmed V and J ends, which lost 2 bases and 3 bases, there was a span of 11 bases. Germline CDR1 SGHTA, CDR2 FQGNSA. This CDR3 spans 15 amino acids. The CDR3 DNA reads TGTGCCAGCAGCTTAAAGGGGCTCGGCAAAAACATTCAGTACTTC. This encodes CASSLKGLGKNIQYF.

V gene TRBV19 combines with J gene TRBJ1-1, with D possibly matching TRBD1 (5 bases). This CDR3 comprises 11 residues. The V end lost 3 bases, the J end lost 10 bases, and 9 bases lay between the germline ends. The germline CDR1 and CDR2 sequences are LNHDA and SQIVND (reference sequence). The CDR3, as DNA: TGTGCCAGTAGTATGGGGCCTCGAGCTTTCTTT. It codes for CASSMGPRAFF. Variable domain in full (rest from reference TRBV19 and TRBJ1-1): DGGITQSPKYLFRKEGQNVTLSCEQNLNHDAMYWYRQDPGQGLRLIYYSQIVNDFQKGDIAEGYSVSREKKESFPLTVTSAQKNPTAFYLCASSMGPRAFFGQGTRLTVV.

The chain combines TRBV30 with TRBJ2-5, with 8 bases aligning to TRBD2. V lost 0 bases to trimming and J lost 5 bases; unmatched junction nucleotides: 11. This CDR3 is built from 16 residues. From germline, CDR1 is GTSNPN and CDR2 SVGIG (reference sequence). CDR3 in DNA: TGTGCCTGGAGTGTAGGTAGCGGGGCATCCGGGGAGACCCAGTACTTC. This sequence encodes CAWSVGSGASGETQYF.

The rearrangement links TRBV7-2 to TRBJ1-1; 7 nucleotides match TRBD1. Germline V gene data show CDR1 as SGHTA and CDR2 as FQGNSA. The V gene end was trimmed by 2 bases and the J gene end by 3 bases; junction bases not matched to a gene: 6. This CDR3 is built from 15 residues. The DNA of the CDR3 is TGTGCCAGCAGCTTACCATTTCAGGGGGACACTGAAGCTTTCTTT. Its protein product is CASSLPFQGDTEAFF. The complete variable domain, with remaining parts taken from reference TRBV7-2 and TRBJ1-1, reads GAGVSQSPSNKVTEKGKDVELRCDPISGHTALYWYRQSLGQGLEFLIYFQGNSAPDKSGLPSDRFSAERTGGSVSTLTIQRTQQEDSAVYLCASSLPFQGDTEAFFGQGTRLTVV.

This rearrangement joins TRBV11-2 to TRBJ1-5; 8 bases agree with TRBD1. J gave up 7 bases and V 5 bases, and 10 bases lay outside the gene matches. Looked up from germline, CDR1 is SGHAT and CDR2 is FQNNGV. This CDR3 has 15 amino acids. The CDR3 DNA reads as TGTGCCAGCAGCACTGTCCAGGGGGCCGGCCAGCCCCAGCATTTT. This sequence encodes CASSTVQGAGQPQHF.

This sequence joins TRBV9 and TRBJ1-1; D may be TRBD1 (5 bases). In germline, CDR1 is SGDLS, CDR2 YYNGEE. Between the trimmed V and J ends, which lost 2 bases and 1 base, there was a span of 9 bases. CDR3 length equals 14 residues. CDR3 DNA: TGTGCCAGCAGCGTTGGGACTTGGAACACTGAAGCTTTCTTT. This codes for CASSVGTWNTEAFF.

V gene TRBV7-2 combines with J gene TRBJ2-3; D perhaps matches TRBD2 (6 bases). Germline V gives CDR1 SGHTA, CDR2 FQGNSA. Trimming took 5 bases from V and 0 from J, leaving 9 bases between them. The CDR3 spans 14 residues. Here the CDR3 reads CASSGGTSTDTQYF. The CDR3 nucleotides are TGTGCCAGCAGCGGGGGGACTAGCACAGATACGCAGTATTTT.